This T cell receptor beta chain was sequenced for a study of identical twins. From the 5' RACE reads, TCRdb called clonotypes with MiXCR, one entry per CDR3 protein. Altogether approximately 1.8 million distinct CDR3 sequences are present, around 29% being singletons, with the ten largest covering about 0.27%. This CDR3 has 16 residues. The V gene lost 3 bases and the J gene lost 2 bases, with 17 bases spanning the gap. Germline CDR1 reads MNHEY; CDR2 reads SMNVEV (reference sequence). This sequence was found in a newborn girl in good health. The sample taken for sequencing was cord blood. The chain couples TRBV27 to TRBJ2-7; the D call may be TRBD1 or TRBD2 (5 bases each). The CDR3 loop is CASSFRFGTSTYEQYF. The DNA for the CDR3 is TGTGCCAGCAGTTTCAGGTTCGGGACCTCTACCTACGAGCAGTACTTC.